This TCR beta chain is from a study of neoadjuvant anti-PD-1 for oral cavity cancer. As for the study in general: Around day 43, patients without progression received a fourth nivolumab dose before surgery.

Generated by immunoSEQ multiplex PCR, the TCRdb table keeps only in-frame clones and is missing some. Of tens of thousands of clones in the sample, more than 60% were seen once. Stage II-IVA oral cavity squamous cell carcinoma was new and untreated by systemic or radiation therapy. Details on this clone: Its antigen is unidentified.

The germline CDR1 and CDR2 sequences are SEHNR and FQNEAQ (reference sequence). V dropped 2 bases and J dropped 6 bases, with 5 bases sitting between them. The CDR3 loop spans 11 amino acids. Broader study findings: Higher pretreatment Treg/Th17 ratios tracked higher pretreatment blood clonality.

The TCR originated in a person aged 35-79 years with oral cavity squamous cell carcinoma. The V gene is TRBV7-9, the J gene TRBJ2-7; no definite D call. The sequences come from PBMCs, collected before nivolumab (anti-PD-1) treatment. Here the CDR3 DNA reads TGTGCCAGCAGCTTAATGGTCGAGCAGTACTTC. It yields the protein CASSLMVEQYF. Full variable domain (rest looked up from reference TRBV7-9 and TRBJ2-7): DTGVSQNPRHKITKRGQNVTFRCDPISEHNRLYWYRQTLGQGPEFLTYFQNEAQLEKSRLLSDRFSAERPKGSFSTLEIQRTEQGDSAMYLCASSLMVEQYFGPGTRLTVT.